The present T cell receptor (beta chain) was sequenced within a study of patients and donors after allogeneic stem cell transplantation. TCRdb fed the RT-PCR reads into MiXCR, producing one record per CDR3 protein. The sample lists about 200,000 distinct CDR3 sequences, about 37% occurring once. V lost 1 base and J lost 4, with 16 bases in between. There are 16 residues in the CDR3. CDR1 and CDR2 from the germline V gene are LGHNA and YNFKEQ. The chain combines TRBV4-2 with TRBJ1-1, with a possible D match to TRBD1 (5 bases). The specimen was blood, either unsorted or a sorted T cell fraction (not recorded which). The source is a human donor who was either an allogeneic HSCT recipient or a stem cell or donor lymphocyte infusion donor (not recorded which). It is not recorded whose cells these are; they may come from a transplant donor. The CDR3 sequence is CASSQVEVRVGTEAFF. The CDR3 DNA reads as TGTGCCAGCAGCCAAGTGGAGGTCAGGGTGGGCACTGAAGCTTTCTTT.